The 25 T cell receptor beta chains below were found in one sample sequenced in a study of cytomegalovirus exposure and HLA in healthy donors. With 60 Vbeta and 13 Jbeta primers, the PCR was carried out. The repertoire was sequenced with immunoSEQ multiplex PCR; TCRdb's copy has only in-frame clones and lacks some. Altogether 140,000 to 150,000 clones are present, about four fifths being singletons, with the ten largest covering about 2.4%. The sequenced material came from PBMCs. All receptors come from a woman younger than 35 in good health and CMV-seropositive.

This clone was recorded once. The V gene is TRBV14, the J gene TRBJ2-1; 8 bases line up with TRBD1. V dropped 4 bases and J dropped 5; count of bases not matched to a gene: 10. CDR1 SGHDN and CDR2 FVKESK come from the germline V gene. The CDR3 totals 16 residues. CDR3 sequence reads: CASSPGRQGFDNEQFF. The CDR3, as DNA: TGTGCCAGCAGCCCCGGCCGACAGGGGTTTGACAATGAGCAGTTCTTC. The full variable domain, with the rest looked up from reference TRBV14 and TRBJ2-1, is EAGVTQFPSHSVIEKGQTVTLRCDPISGHDNLYWYRRVMGKEIKFLLHFVKESKQDESGMPNNRFLAERTGGTYSTLKVQPAELEDSGVYFCASSPGRQGFDNEQFFGPGTRLTVL.

CDR3 nucleotides: TGTGCCAGCAGCTTAACGACAGGGCCGACTAGCACAGATACGCAGTATTTT. Protein: CASSLTTGPTSTDTQYF. This rearrangement joins TRBV5-6 to TRBJ2-3; 7 nucleotides agree with TRBD1. The CDR3 is 17 amino acids. Unmatched junction bases numbered 9, after V lost 2 bases and J lost 0 bases. Germline V lookup: CDR1 SGHDT, CDR2 YYEEEE.

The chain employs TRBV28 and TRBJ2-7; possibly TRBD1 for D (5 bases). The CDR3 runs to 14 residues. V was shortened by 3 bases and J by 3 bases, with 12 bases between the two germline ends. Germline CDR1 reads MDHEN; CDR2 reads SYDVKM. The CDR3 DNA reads TGTGCCAGCAGTTTCCCGACAGTAAACTACGAGCAGTACTTC. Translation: CASSFPTVNYEQYF.

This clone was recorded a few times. The CDR3 sequence is CTGLAGTEAFF. CDR3 coding DNA: TGCACCGGGCTGGCGGGCACTGAAGCTTTCTTT. The chain recombines TRBV29-1 with TRBJ1-1; D remains ambiguous. The CDR3 consists of 11 residues. The germline CDR1 and CDR2 sequences are SQVTM and ANQGSEA.

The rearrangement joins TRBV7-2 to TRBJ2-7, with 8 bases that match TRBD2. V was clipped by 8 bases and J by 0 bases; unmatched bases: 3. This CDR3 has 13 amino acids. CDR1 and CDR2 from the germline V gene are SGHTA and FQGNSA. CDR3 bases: TGTGCCAGCGCGGGAGGAGGCTCCTACGAGCAGTACTTC. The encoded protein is CASAGGGSYEQYF.

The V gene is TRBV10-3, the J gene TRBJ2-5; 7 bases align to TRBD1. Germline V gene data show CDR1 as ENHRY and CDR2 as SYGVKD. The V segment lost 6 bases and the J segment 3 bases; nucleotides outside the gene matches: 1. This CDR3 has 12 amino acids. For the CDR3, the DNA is TGTGCCATCAGCACAGGGGAAGAGACCCAGTACTTC. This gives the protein CAISTGEETQYF.

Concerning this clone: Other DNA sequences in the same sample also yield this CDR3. The DNA for the CDR3 is TGTGCCAGCAGTCGGGACAGCAGCAATCAGCCCCAGCATTTT. It specifies CASSRDSSNQPQHF. This sequence joins TRBV6-5 and TRBJ1-5; 7 bases are a match to TRBD1. CDR1 and CDR2 (germline): MNHEY, SVGAGI. V was pared by 5 bases and J by 1 base, with 2 bases of the junction left unmatched. The CDR3 consists of 14 residues.

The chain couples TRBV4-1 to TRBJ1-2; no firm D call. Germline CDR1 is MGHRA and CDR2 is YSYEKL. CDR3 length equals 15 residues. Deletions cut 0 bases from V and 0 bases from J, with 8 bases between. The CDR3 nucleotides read TGCGCCAGCAGCCAAGACGAGGGCCCTAACTATGGCTACACCTTC. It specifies CASSQDEGPNYGYTF.

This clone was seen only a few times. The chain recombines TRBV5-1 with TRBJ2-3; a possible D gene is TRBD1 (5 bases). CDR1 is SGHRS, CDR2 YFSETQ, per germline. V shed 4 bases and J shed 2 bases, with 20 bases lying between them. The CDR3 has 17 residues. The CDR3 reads CASSRTARVSDTDTQYF. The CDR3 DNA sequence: TGCGCCAGCAGCAGAACGGCCAGGGTTTCCGACACAGATACGCAGTATTTT.

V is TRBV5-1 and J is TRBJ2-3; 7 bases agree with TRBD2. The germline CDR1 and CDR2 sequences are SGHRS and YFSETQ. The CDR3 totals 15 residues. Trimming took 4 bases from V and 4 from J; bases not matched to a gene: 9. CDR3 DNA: TGCGCCAGCAGCCCACAGACTAGCCCCCCAGATACGCAGTATTTT. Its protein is CASSPQTSPPDTQYF.

CDR3: CASSLSGESGNTIYF. CDR3 nucleotide sequence: TGTGCCAGCTCACTATCGGGAGAGTCTGGAAACACCATATATTTT. The rearrangement uses TRBV18 and TRBJ1-3; unclear D gene. This CDR3 comprises 15 residues. Trimming left V 4 bases short and J 1 base short, with 11 bases between. Per germline, CDR1 KGHSH and CDR2 LQKENI.

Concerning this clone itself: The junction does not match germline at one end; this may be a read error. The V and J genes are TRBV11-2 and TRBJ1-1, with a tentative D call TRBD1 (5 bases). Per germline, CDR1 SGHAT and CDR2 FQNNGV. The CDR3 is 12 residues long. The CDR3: CASRGGVGTISF. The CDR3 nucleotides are TGTGCCAGCAGGGGAGGAGTGGGGACGATCTCTTTT.

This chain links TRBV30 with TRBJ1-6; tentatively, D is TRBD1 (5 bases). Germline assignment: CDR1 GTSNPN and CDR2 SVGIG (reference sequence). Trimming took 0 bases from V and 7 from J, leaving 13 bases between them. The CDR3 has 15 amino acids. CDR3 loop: CAWSVQELGNSPLHF. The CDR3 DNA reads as TGTGCCTGGAGTGTACAGGAGTTAGGGAATTCACCCCTCCACTTT.

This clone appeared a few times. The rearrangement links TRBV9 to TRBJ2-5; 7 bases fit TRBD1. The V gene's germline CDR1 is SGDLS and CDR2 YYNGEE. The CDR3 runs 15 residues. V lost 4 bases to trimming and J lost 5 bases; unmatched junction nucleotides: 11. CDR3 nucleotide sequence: TGTGCCAGCAGCCTCCGACAGGGCGTGATGGAGACCCAGTACTTC. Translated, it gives CASSLRQGVMETQYF.

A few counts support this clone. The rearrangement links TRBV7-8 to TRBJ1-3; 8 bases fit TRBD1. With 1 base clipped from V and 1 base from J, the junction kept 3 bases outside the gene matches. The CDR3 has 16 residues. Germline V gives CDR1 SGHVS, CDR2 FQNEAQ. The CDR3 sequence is CASSLVGQGSGNTIYF. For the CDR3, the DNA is TGTGCCAGCAGCTTAGTTGGACAGGGATCTGGAAACACCATATATTTT.

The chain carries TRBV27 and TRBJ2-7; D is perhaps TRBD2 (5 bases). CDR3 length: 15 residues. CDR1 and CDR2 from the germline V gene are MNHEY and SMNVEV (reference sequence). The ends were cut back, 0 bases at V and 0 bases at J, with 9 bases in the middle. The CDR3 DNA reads TGTGCCAGCAGTTTATCCCCGGGGTCCTCCTACGAGCAGTACTTC. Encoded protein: CASSLSPGSSYEQYF.

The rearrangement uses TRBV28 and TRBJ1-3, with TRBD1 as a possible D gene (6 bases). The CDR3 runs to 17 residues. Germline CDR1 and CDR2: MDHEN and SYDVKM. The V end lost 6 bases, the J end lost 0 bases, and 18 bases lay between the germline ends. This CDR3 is CASSLSSPGDSGNTIYF. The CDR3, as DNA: TGTGCCAGCAGCCTTTCCAGCCCAGGGGACTCTGGAAACACCATATATTTT.

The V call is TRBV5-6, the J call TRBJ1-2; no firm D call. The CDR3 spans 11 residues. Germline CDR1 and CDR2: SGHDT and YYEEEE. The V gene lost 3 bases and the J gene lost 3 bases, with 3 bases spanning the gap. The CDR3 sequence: CASSSYYGYTF. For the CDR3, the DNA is TGTGCCAGCAGCTCGTACTATGGCTACACCTTC.

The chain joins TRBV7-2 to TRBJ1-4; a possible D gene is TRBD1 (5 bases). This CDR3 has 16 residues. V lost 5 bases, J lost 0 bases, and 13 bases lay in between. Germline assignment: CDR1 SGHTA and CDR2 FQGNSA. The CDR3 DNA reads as TGTGCCAGCAGCCAGGCTGGGGCGGCAACTAATGAAAAACTGTTTTTT. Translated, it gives CASSQAGAATNEKLFF.

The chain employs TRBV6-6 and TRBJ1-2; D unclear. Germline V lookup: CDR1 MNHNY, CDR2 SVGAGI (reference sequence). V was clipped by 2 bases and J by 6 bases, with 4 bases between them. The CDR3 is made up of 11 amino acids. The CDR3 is CASSYTHGYTF. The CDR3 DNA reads TGTGCCAGCAGTTACACTCATGGCTACACCTTC.

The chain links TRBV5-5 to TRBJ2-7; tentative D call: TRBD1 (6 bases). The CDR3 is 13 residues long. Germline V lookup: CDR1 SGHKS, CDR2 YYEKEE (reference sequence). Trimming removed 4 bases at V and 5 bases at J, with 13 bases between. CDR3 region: CASSIQGINEQYF. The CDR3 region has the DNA TGTGCCAGCAGCATACAGGGTATAAACGAGCAGTACTTC.

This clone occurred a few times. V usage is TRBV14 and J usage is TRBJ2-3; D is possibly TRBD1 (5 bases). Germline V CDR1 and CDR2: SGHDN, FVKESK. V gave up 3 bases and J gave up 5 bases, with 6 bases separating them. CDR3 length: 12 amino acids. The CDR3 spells CASSHRGDTQYF. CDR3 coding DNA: TGTGCCAGCAGCCATAGGGGAGATACGCAGTATTTT.

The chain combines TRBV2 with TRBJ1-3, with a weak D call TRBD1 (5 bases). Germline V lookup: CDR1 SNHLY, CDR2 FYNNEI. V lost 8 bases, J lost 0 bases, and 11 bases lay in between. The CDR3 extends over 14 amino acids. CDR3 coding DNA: TGTGCCAGCGCGGGGCAAAGCTCTGGAAACACCATATATTTT. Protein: CASAGQSSGNTIYF.

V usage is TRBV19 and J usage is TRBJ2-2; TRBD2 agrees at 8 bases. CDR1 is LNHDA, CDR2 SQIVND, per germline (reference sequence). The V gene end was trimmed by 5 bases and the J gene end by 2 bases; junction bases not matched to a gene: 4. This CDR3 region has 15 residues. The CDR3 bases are TGTGCCAGTAGTGAGGGACTAGTTAACACCGGGGAGCTGTTTTTT. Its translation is CASSEGLVNTGELFF.

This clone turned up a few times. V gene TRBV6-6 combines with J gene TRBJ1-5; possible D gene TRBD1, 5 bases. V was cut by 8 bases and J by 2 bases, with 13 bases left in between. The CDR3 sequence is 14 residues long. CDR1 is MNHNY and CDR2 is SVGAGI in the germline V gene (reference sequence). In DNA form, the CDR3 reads TGTGCCAGCTGGAGGGCGGGGGGCAATCAGCCCCAGCATTTT. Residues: CASWRAGGNQPQHF.